Listed below are T cell receptor beta chains from one sample, sequenced in a study of T cell responses to AZD1222 COVID-19 vaccine. Only in-frame clones appear in the TCRdb table, and some are missing; sequencing was by immunoSEQ multiplex PCR. This sample has about 120,000 clones, with 90% found just once. The sequencing here drew on peripheral blood, taken on day 0 of MenACWY control vaccination. The receptors were sampled from an adult in good health. Both conserved end residues are trimmed from each CDR3.

>TRBJ1-4|14|TRBV4-3
ASSQDGTGGNEKLF
>TRBJ2-6|14|TRBV2
ASSEPPPGGANVLT
>TRBJ2-3|11|TRBV4-1
ASSQSPRWAQY
>TRBJ2-3|14|TRBV4-2
ASSQSVGGPTDTQY
>TRBJ2-7|12|TRBV5-8
ASSRLGQAYEQY
>TRBJ1-5|11|TRBV4-1
ASSQGMDQPQH
>TRBJ1-5|13|TRBV28
ASSPQGEGNQPQH
>TRBJ2-5|14|TRBV6-1
ASSERGAGSQETQY
>TRBJ2-2|11|TRBV19
ATDRGGTGELF
>TRBJ2-1|10|TRBV6-2/TRBV6-3
ASSLGGGWQF
>TRBJ2-1|12|TRBV18
ASSPSAGLNEQF
>TRBJ1-4|14|TRBV11-2
ASSSLTGQPNEKLF
>TRBJ2-1|17|TRBV7-3
ASTLSGTSGTSSYNEQF
>TRBJ2-7|14|TRBV28
ASSLSVGRGYYEQY
>TRBJ1-1|13|TRBV7-2
ASSFTGRGDTEAF
>TRBJ2-2|14|TRBV7-8
ASLRQQKRYTGELF
>TRBJ2-3|13|TRBV7-6
ASSSTGSSTDTQY
>TRBJ2-1|10|TRBV2
ASSEERSGRF
>TRBJ1-1|12|TRBV6-1
ASSTHRADTEAF
>TRBJ1-1|16|TRBV13
ASSLEMGQGALNTEAF
>TRBJ2-1|11|TRBV14
ASSQRAAYEQF
>TRBJ1-4|12|TRBV5-1
ASSHGTGYEKLF
>TRBJ1-1|11|TRBV28
ASSLGRNTEAF
>TRBJ1-3|11|TRBV29-1
SVESTVANTIY
>TRBJ1-1|15|TRBV4-3
ASSQGVESLEGTEAF
>TRBJ1-4|10|TRBV7-9
ASRQGNEKLF
>TRBJ1-1|11|TRBV30
AWKEYGRAEAF
>TRBJ1-1|13|TRBV11-1
ASSPWEQLNTEAF
>TRBJ1-5|12|TRBV7-2
ASSYVGGNQPQH
>TRBJ1-3|7|TRBV5-4
ASSSPIY
>TRBJ2-2|13|TRBV11-2
ASNLAGLSTGELF
>TRBJ2-1|10|TRBV6-2/TRBV6-3
ASSPAYNEQF
>TRBJ2-3|11|TRBV21-1
ASGDRRTDTQY
>TRBJ1-4|15|TRBV28
ATSRQGLNSGNEKLF
>TRBJ1-1|12|TRBV6-5
ASSYVGGNTEAF
>TRBJ2-1|13|TRBV3-1/TRBV3-2
ASSQGGASGGSRF
>TRBJ2-1|14|TRBV7-2
ASAPGLAGGPGEQF
>TRBJ1-2|13|TRBV14
ASSPVGGGRYGYT
>TRBJ1-2|12|TRBV11-2
ASSLVPLGNGYT
>TRBJ2-5|15|TRBV24-1
ATSDSGLAGGLETQY
>TRBJ2-7|12|TRBV27
ASSWTGAGNEQY
>TRBJ2-7|11|TRBV6-1
ASSEQLSYEQY